Below are 7 T cell receptor beta chains sequenced from a single sample in a study of cytomegalovirus exposure and HLA in healthy donors. The protocol was immunoSEQ multiplex PCR, while the TCRdb copy is restricted to in-frame clones and leaves out a portion. The repertoire consists of approximately 260,000 clones, with approximately 86% occurring once and the leading ten covering about 1%. Material: PBMCs. The source is a woman under 30 in good health and CMV-seronegative.

This clone was counted a single time. The CDR3 here is CASSAERTSVETQYF. The CDR3 nucleotides read TGTGCCAGCAGCGCCGAGCGGACTAGCGTGGAGACCCAGTACTTC. This chain links TRBV9 with TRBJ2-5; 9 nucleotides align to TRBD2. J gave up 5 bases and V 3 bases, and 8 bases lay outside the gene matches. Germline CDR1 reads SGDLS; CDR2 reads YYNGEE. This CDR3 has 15 residues. Full variable domain (rest looked up from reference TRBV9 and TRBJ2-5): DSGVTQTPKHLITATGQRVTLRCSPRSGDLSVYWYQQSLDQGLQFLIQYYNGEERAKGNILERFSAQQFPDLHSELNLSSLELGDSALYFCASSAERTSVETQYFGPGTRLLVL.

This clone showed up just once. V is TRBV28 and J is TRBJ1-5, with 8 bases fitting TRBD1. V was pared by 5 bases and J by 4 bases, with 13 bases of the junction left unmatched. This CDR3 region has 17 residues. Germline V lookup: CDR1 MDHEN, CDR2 SYDVKM. CDR3 amino acids: CASSPWGRGPLNQPQHF. The CDR3 region has the DNA TGTGCCAGCAGTCCTTGGGGCAGGGGGCCCTTAAATCAGCCCCAGCATTTT.

The chain recombines TRBV27 with TRBJ2-6; D gene ambiguous. Germline V gene lookup returns CDR1 MNHEY and CDR2 SMNVEV (reference sequence). CDR3 size: 15 residues. V lost 3 bases, J lost 0 bases, and 6 bases lay in between. The CDR3 region is CASSFRSSGANVLTF. The CDR3 DNA follows: TGTGCCAGCAGTTTTAGAAGCTCTGGGGCCAACGTCCTGACTTTC. The full variable domain, completed using reference TRBV27 and TRBJ2-6, is EAQVTQNPRYLITVTGKKLTVTCSQNMNHEYMSWYRQDPGLGLRQIYYSMNVEVTDKGDVPEGYKVSRKEKRNFPLILESPSPNQTSLYFCASSFRSSGANVLTFGAGSRLTVL.

The chain links TRBV4-2 to TRBJ2-1; 7 bases line up with TRBD2. The CDR3 spans 17 residues. V shed 0 bases and J 1 base; nucleotides not matched to a gene: 6. In germline, CDR1 is LGHNA, CDR2 YNFKEQ. CDR3 DNA sequence: TGTGCCAGCAGCCAAGAACCTAGCGGAATATCCTACAATGAGCAGTTCTTC. The encoded protein is CASSQEPSGISYNEQFF.

This chain uses TRBV7-9 with TRBJ1-1; D is ambiguous. This CDR3 region has 15 residues. V lost 3 bases and J lost 1, with 12 bases in between. Germline V CDR1 and CDR2: SEHNR, FQNEAQ (reference sequence). DNA for the CDR3: TGTGCCAGCAGCTTTGTGGGGAGGAGGAACACTGAAGCTTTCTTT. Translation: CASSFVGRRNTEAFF.

The chain employs TRBV30 and TRBJ2-1; 15 bases map to TRBD2. V lost 3 bases and J lost 8; bases outside the gene matches: 11. This CDR3 is 17 amino acids long. Germline V gives CDR1 GTSNPN, CDR2 SVGIG (reference sequence). CDR3 protein: CAWSLTRTSGGVHEQFF. CDR3 nucleotide sequence: TGTGCCTGGAGCCTAACCCGGACTAGCGGGGGGGTGCATGAGCAGTTCTTC. The full variable domain, with the rest looked up from reference TRBV30 and TRBJ2-1, is SQTIHQWPATLVQPVGSPLSLECTVEGTSNPNLYWYRQAAGRGLQLLFYSVGIGQISSEVPQNLSASRPQDRQFILSSKKLLLSDSGFYLCAWSLTRTSGGVHEQFFGPGTRLTVL.

The sample holds one count of this clone. The chain couples TRBV2 to TRBJ2-1; TRBD1 matches 8 bases. The CDR3 extends over 17 amino acids. With V trimmed by 6 bases and J by 4 bases, 14 bases remained unmatched. The V gene's germline CDR1 is SNHLY and CDR2 FYNNEI. The DNA for the CDR3 is TGTGCCAGCAGAGTTCTCCAGACCGGGACAGGATACAATGAGCAGTTCTTC. Its protein is CASRVLQTGTGYNEQFF.